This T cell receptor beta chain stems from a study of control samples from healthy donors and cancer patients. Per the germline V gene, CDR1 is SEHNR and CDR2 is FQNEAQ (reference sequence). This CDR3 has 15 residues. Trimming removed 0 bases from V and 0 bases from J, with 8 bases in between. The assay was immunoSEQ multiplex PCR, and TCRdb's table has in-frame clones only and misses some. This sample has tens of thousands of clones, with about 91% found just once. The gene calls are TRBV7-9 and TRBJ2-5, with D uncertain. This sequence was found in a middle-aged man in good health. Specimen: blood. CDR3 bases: TGTGCCAGCAGCTTAGCCGGGTCGAACCAAGAGACCCAGTACTTC. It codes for CASSLAGSNQETQYF.